There are many counts of the clone carrying this T cell receptor beta chain. Its target is not known. This record comes from a study of read filtering for tumor transcriptome and immune sequencing. Study-level background: Fewer than 10 patients were R-ISS I, 16 were R-ISS II, more than five were R-ISS III. Whole-transcriptome libraries were prepared after DNase treatment. IR-seq gave about 4.05 to 11 million TCR reads per sample; RNA-seq gave about 80 to 1273. The study, taken as a whole, reports: RNA-seq captured clonotypes less deeply and reliably than IR-seq.

The germline gives CDR1 SGHDN, CDR2 FVKESK. This CDR3 region has 14 residues. The V end was cut by 2 bases, the J end by 3 bases, with 9 bases between. From approximately 430 ng of RNA, a library with molecular barcoded alpha/delta and beta/gamma adaptors was made. TCRdb redid the calling of the reads with MiXCR, one entry per CDR3 protein. The profile shows about 130,000 distinct CDR3 sequences, roughly 13% of them singletons. V and J are TRBV14 and TRBJ2-3; D uncertain. This sequence was found in a donor aged 40 or over with multiple myeloma. Sequencing was done on a sample of a population of CD138-negative cells sorted from bone marrow. The CDR3 coding sequence is TGTGCCAGCAGCCAAAATATAGTGACAGATACGCAGTATTTT. It translates to CASSQNIVTDTQYF.